The 11 T cell receptor beta chains given below trace back to one sample, sequenced in a study of shared clonotypes between healthy human individuals. Repertoires were generated with immunoSEQ multiplex PCR, while TCRdb's copy carries only in-frame clones and drops some. The sample has about 1 million clones; roughly 70% are singletons. Sequencing was performed on memory CD4+ T cells sorted from blood. Subset indicated: CD45RA-negative fraction. The source of these receptors is a man aged 18 to 29 in good health.

As to this clone: In the same sample, other DNA sequences code for this CDR3. The gene calls are TRBV6-5 and TRBJ1-2, with D hard to call. V lost 9 bases to trimming and J lost 7 bases, with 18 bases between them. The CDR3 covers 13 residues. Germline CDR1 and CDR2: MNHEY and SVGAGI. Here the CDR3 reads CASSDTFLRGYTF. As DNA, the CDR3 is TGTGCCAGTAGTGACACATTCTTGCGTGGCTACACCTTC.

The CDR3, as DNA: TGTGCCATCAGTGATCAGGGGTCAACTAATGAAAAACTGTTTTTT. Translating gives CAISDQGSTNEKLFF. The chain joins TRBV10-3 to TRBJ1-4; weak D call: TRBD1 (6 bases). The CDR3 has 15 residues. Germline V gives CDR1 ENHRY, CDR2 SYGVKD. V was clipped by 3 bases and J by 0 bases, with 8 bases between them.

This chain joins TRBV5-1 and TRBJ2-7; D gene unclear. The CDR3 totals 13 residues. Germline V gene lookup returns CDR1 SGHRS and CDR2 YFSETQ. V lost 4 bases to trimming and J lost 0 bases, with 8 bases between them. The CDR3 nucleotides read TGCGCCAGCAGCAGCGTGTCCTCCTACGAGCAGTACTTC. Protein: CASSSVSSYEQYF.

A note on this clone: The same CDR3 is also encoded by other DNA sequences in this sample. The V and J genes are TRBV6-6 and TRBJ1-2; no reliable D call. Germline CDR1 MNHNY, CDR2 SVGAGI (reference sequence). The CDR3 loop spans 13 amino acids. The V end lost 6 bases, the J end lost 1 base, and 9 bases lay between the germline ends. CDR3 in DNA: TGTGCCAGCAGCCCCGGGAGTAACTATGGCTACACCTTC. Its protein is CASSPGSNYGYTF.

In its sample, this clone was seen once. This chain links TRBV6-5 with TRBJ1-1, with unresolved D. CDR1 and CDR2 from the germline V gene are MNHEY and SVGAGI. The CDR3 has 15 amino acids. V gave up 0 bases and J gave up 4 bases, with 12 bases separating them. In nucleotides, the CDR3 is TGTGCCAGCAGTTACTCTGGGTATTTAGGCACTGAAGCTTTCTTT. It codes for CASSYSGYLGTEAFF.

V is TRBV5-1 and J is TRBJ1-1; D is uncertain. This CDR3 comprises 13 residues. Germline lookup yields CDR1 SGHRS and CDR2 YFSETQ. Trimming removed 3 bases from V and 4 bases from J, with 10 bases in between. The CDR3 loop is CASSSGGSTEAFF. The CDR3 DNA reads as TGCGCCAGCAGCTCAGGAGGGTCCACTGAAGCTTTCTTT.

The chain links TRBV6-1 to TRBJ2-5; 7 bases line up with TRBD1. The V gene end was trimmed by 10 bases and the J gene end by 4 bases; junction bases not matched to a gene: 9. CDR1 and CDR2 from the germline V gene are MNHNS and SASEGT. The CDR3 spans 13 residues. CDR3 DNA: TGTGCCACCACCCTGGACAGGTCAGAGACCCAGTACTTC. Residues: CATTLDRSETQYF.

This rearrangement joins TRBV7-9 to TRBJ2-7, with 7 bases that match TRBD1. CDR1 is SEHNR and CDR2 is FQNEAQ in the germline V gene (reference sequence). This CDR3 spans 14 amino acids. V dropped 3 bases and J dropped 3; count of bases not matched to a gene: 5. The CDR3 sequence is CASSLGQTIYEQYF. The CDR3 DNA reads TGTGCCAGCAGCTTGGGACAGACAATCTACGAGCAGTACTTC. The entire variable domain, with the rest obtained from reference TRBV7-9 and TRBJ2-7, is as follows: DTGVSQNPRHKITKRGQNVTFRCDPISEHNRLYWYRQTLGQGPEFLTYFQNEAQLEKSRLLSDRFSAERPKGSFSTLEIQRTEQGDSAMYLCASSLGQTIYEQYFGPGTRLTVT.

The chain recombines TRBV30 with TRBJ1-2, with D unclear. The CDR3 length is 13 residues. With 0 bases removed from V and 8 bases from J, the gap between germline ends came to 13 bases. In germline, CDR1 is GTSNPN, CDR2 SVGIG (reference sequence). In nucleotides, the CDR3 is TGTGCCTGGAGTGTTTTCCAGTTAAAGGGCTACACCTTC. This sequence encodes CAWSVFQLKGYTF.

For this clone: The same CDR3 is also encoded by other DNA sequences in this sample. The V and J genes are TRBV28 and TRBJ1-1; D perhaps matches TRBD1 (5 bases). V was clipped by 6 bases and J by 6 bases, with 11 bases between them. Germline assignment: CDR1 MDHEN and CDR2 SYDVKM. The CDR3 loop spans 12 amino acids. CDR3 loop: CASRRPGSEAFF. The CDR3 DNA is TGTGCCAGCAGACGCCCAGGGTCTGAAGCTTTCTTT.

The CDR3 coding sequence is TGTGCCAGCAGTTTCGAAAGCAGGAACACTGAAGCTTTCTTT. Its protein product is CASSFESRNTEAFF. The chain has TRBV6-5 and TRBJ1-1; D is unresolved. There are 14 residues in the CDR3. From germline, CDR1 is MNHEY and CDR2 SVGAGI. V was shortened by 4 bases and J by 1 base, with 10 bases between the two germline ends.